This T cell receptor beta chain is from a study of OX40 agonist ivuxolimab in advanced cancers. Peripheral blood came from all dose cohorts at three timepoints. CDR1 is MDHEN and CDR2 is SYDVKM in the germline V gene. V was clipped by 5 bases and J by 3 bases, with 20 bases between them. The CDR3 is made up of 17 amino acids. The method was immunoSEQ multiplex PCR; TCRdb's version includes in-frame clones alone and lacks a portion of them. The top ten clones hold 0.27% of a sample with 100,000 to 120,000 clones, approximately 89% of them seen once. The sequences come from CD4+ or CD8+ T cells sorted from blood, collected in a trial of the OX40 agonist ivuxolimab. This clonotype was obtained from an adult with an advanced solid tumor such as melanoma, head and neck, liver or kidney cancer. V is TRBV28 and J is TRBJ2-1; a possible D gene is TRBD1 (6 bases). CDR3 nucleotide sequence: TGTGCCAGCAGTGCAGACCGGGACAATCAATTCTACAATGAGCAGTTCTTC. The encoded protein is CASSADRDNQFYNEQFF.